This TCR beta chain comes out of a study of blood T cells in healthy people across ages. Combining a sample-barcoded 5' primer with a J-beta primer mix, a second PCR ran for about 6 to 12 cycles. TCRdb reprocessed the 5' RACE reads via MiXCR and lists one record per CDR3 protein. The table has 800,000 to 950,000 distinct CDR3 sequences, about 27% seen once. This CDR3 contains 16 residues. Trimming stripped 0 bases from V and 9 bases from J, with 15 bases between. Only a few counts were recorded for this clonotype. These same records also appear under a second study, on T cells of mothers and their children.

This clonotype was obtained from a woman aged 40 to 49 in good health. The sample taken for sequencing was blood. V is TRBV12-3 or TRBV12-4 and J is TRBJ1-6; D is possibly TRBD1 (5 bases). CDR3 loop: CASSLALARVGSPLHF. As DNA, the CDR3 is TGTGCCAGCAGTTTAGCGCTTGCCAGGGTCGGTTCACCCCTCCACTTT.